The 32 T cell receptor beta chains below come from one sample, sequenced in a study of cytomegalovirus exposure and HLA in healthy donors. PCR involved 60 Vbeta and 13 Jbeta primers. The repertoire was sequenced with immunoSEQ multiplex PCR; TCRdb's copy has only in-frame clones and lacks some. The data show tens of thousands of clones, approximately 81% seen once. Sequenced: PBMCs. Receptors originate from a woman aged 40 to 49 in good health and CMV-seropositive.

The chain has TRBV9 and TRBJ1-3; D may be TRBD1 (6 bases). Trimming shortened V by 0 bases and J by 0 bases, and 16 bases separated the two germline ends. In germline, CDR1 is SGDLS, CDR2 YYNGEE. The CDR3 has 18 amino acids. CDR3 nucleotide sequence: TGTGCCAGCAGCGTAGTCCGACAGGACGATTACTCTGGAAACACCATATATTTT. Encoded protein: CASSVVRQDDYSGNTIYF.

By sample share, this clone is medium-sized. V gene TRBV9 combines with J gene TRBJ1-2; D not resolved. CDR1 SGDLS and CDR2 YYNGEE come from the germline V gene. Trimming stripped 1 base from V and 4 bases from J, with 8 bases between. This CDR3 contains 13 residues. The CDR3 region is CASSVTQAYGYTF. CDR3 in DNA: TGTGCCAGCAGCGTAACGCAGGCCTATGGCTACACCTTC. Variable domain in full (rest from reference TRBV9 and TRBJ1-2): DSGVTQTPKHLITATGQRVTLRCSPRSGDLSVYWYQQSLDQGLQFLIQYYNGEERAKGNILERFSAQQFPDLHSELNLSSLELGDSALYFCASSVTQAYGYTFGSGTRLTVV.

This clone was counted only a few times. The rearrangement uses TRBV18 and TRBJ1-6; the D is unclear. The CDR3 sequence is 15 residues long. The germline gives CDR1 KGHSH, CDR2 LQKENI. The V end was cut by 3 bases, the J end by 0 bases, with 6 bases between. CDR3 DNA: TGTGCCAGCTCACCTAGCAGCTCCTATAATTCACCCCTCCACTTT. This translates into CASSPSSSYNSPLHF.

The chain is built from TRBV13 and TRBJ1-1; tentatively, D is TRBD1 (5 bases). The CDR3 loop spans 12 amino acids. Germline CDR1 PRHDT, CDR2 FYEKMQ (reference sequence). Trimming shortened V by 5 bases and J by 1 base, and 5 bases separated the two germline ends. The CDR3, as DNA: TGTGCCAGCAGCCAGGGGAACACTGAAGCTTTCTTT. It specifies CASSQGNTEAFF. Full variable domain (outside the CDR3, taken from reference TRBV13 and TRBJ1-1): AAGVIQSPRHLIKEKRETATLKCYPIPRHDTVYWYQQGPGQDPQFLISFYEKMQSDKGSIPDRFSAQQFSDYHSELNMSSLELGDSALYFCASSQGNTEAFFGQGTRLTVV.

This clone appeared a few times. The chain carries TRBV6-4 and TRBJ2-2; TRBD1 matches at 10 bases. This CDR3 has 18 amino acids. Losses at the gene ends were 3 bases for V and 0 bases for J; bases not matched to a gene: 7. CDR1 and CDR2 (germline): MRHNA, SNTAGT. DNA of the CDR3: TGTGCCAGCAGTGAAACACGACAGGGGGCCCCGAACACCGGGGAGCTGTTTTTT. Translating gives CASSETRQGAPNTGELFF.

CDR3 in DNA: TGCGCCAGCAGCTTGGAATTGGGAGATACTAGCACAGATACGCAGTATTTT. Translation: CASSLELGDTSTDTQYF. The chain is built from TRBV5-1 and TRBJ2-3, with D possibly being TRBD2 (5 bases). The CDR3 length is 17 residues. V shed 0 bases and J shed 0 bases, with 14 bases lying between them. The germline CDR1 and CDR2 sequences are SGHRS and YFSETQ. Using reference TRBV5-1 and TRBJ2-3 for the parts outside the CDR3, the full variable domain is KAGVTQTPRYLIKTRGQQVTLSCSPISGHRSVSWYQQTPGQGLQFLFEYFSETQRNKGNFPGRFSGRQFSNSRSEMNVSTLELGDSALYLCASSLELGDTSTDTQYFGPGTRLTVL.

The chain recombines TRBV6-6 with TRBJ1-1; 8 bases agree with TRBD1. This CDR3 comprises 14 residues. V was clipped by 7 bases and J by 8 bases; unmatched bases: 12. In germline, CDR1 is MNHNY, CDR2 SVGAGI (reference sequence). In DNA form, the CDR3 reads TGTGCCAGCATCCTAACCGGGACAGGCGACGAAGCTTTCTTT. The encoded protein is CASILTGTGDEAFF.

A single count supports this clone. CDR3 in amino acids: CASSVTGTGYGYTF. CDR3 nucleotides: TGTGCCAGCAGTGTTACCGGGACAGGCTATGGCTACACCTTC. The rearrangement joins TRBV6-1 to TRBJ1-2; the match to TRBD1 covers 8 bases. The CDR3 is made up of 14 amino acids. The V and J ends lost 4 bases and 4 bases, in that order; junction bases with no gene match: 5. Germline lookup yields CDR1 MNHNS and CDR2 SASEGT.

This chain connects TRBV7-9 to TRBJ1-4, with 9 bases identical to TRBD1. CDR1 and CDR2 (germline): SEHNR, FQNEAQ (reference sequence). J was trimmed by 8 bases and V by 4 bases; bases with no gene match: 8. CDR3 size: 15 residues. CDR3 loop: CASSSPGQGSEKLFF. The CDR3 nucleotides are TGTGCCAGCAGCTCTCCGGGACAGGGAAGCGAAAAACTGTTTTTT.

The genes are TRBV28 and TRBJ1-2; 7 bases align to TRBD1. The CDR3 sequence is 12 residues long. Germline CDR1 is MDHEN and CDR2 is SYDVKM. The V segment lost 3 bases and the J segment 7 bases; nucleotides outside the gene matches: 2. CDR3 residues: CASSLTGFGYTF. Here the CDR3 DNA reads TGTGCCAGCAGTTTGACAGGGTTTGGCTACACCTTC.

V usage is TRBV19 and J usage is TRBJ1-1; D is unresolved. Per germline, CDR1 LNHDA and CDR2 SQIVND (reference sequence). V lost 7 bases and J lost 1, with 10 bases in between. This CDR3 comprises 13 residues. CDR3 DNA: TGTGCCAGTAAAGCTCAGGCGAACACTGAAGCTTTCTTT. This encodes CASKAQANTEAFF. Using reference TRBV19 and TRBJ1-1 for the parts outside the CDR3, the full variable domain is DGGITQSPKYLFRKEGQNVTLSCEQNLNHDAMYWYRQDPGQGLRLIYYSQIVNDFQKGDIAEGYSVSREKKESFPLTVTSAQKNPTAFYLCASKAQANTEAFFGQGTRLTVV.

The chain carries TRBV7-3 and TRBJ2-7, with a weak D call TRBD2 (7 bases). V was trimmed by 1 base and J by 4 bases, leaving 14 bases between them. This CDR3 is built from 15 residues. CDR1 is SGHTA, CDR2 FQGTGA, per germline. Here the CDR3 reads CASSLKARGGYEQYF. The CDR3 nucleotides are TGTGCCAGCAGCTTAAAGGCAAGGGGGGGGTACGAGCAGTACTTC.

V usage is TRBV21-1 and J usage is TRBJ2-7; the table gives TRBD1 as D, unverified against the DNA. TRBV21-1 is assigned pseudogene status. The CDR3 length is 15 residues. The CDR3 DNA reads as TGTGCCAGCAGCATTAAGGGACAGGGGATTTACGAGCAGTACTTC. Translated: CASSIKGQGIYEQYF.

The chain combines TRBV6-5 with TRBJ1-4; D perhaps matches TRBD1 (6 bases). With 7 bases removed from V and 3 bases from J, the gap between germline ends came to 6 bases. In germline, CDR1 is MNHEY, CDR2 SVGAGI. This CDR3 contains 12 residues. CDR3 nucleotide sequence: TGTGCCAGCACAGGGGCTAATGAAAAACTGTTTTTT. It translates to CASTGANEKLFF.

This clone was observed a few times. Here the CDR3 DNA reads TGTGCCAGCAGCCCGACAGCTTCTGGGGCCAACGTCCTGACTTTC. Amino acids: CASSPTASGANVLTF. The V gene is TRBV2, the J gene TRBJ2-6; TRBD1 might be the D (5 bases). CDR1 and CDR2 (germline): SNHLY, FYNNEI. V was pared by 6 bases and J by 1 base, with 10 bases between. The CDR3 spans 15 residues.

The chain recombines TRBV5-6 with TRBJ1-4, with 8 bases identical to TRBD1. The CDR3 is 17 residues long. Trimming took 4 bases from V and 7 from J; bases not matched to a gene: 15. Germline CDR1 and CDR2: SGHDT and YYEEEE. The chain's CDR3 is CASSTGTGFPWGEKLFF. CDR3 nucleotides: TGTGCCAGCAGCACCGGGACAGGTTTTCCGTGGGGTGAAAAACTGTTTTTT.

This chain's CDR3 is CASSQESFGDRGRNTEAFF. CDR3 nucleotide sequence: TGCGCCAGCAGCCAAGAGAGCTTCGGGGACAGGGGGCGGAACACTGAAGCTTTCTTT. The chain uses TRBV4-1 and TRBJ1-1; 12 positions agree with TRBD1. Germline CDR1 MGHRA, CDR2 YSYEKL. CDR3 length: 19 amino acids. With V trimmed by 0 bases and J by 1 base, 9 bases remained unmatched.

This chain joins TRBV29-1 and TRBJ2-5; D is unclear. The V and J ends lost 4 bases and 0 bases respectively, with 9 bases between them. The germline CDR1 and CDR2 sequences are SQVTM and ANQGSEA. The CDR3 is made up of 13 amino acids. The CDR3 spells CSVGSGYQETQYF. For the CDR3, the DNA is TGCAGCGTTGGGTCCGGGTACCAAGAGACCCAGTACTTC. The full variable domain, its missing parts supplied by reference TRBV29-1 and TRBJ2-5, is SAVISQKPSRDICQRGTSLTIQCQVDSQVTMMFWYRQQPGQSLTLIATANQGSEATYESGFVIDKFPISRPNLTFSTLTVSNMSPEDSSIYLCSVGSGYQETQYFGPGTRLLVL.

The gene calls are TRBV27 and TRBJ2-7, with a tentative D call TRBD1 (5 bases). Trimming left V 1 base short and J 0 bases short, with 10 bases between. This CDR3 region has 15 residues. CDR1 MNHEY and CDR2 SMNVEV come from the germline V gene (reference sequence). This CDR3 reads CASSLLSQGSYEQYF. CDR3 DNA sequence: TGTGCCAGCAGTTTATTATCCCAGGGCTCCTACGAGCAGTACTTC.

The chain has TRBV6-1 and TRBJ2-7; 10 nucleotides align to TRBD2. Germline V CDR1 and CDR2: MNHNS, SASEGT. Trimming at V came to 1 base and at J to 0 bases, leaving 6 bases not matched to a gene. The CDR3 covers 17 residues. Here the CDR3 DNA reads TGTGCCAGCAGTGAAGTAGCGGGGGGTCCAAGCTCCTACGAGCAGTACTTC. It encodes CASSEVAGGPSSYEQYF.

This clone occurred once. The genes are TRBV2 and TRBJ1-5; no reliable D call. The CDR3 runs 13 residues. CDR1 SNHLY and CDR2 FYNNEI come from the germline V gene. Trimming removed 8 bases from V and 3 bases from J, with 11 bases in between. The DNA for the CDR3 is TGTGCCAGCGTGTCGCAGATCAATCAGCCCCAGCATTTT. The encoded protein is CASVSQINQPQHF.

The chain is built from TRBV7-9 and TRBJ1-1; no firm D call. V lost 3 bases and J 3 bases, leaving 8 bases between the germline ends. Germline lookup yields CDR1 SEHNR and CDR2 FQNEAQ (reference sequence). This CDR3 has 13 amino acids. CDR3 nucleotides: TGTGCCAGCAGCTTTGTGGCAGACACTGAAGCTTTCTTT. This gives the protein CASSFVADTEAFF.

The CDR3 DNA sequence: TGTGCCAGCAGTTTATTGGGGACAGGGGGAAACTACGAGCAGTACTTC. This translates into CASSLLGTGGNYEQYF. V usage is TRBV28 and J usage is TRBJ2-7; TRBD1 matches 11 bases. CDR1 MDHEN and CDR2 SYDVKM come from the germline V gene. The CDR3 runs to 16 residues. J was trimmed by 3 bases and V by 1 base; bases with no gene match: 5.

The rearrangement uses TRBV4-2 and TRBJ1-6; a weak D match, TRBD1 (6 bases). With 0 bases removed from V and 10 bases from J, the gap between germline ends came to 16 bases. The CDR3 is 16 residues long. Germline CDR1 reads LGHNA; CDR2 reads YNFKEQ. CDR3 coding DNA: TGTGCCAGCAGCCAAGATGAGGCACAGGGTTCGTCACCCCTCCACTTT. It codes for CASSQDEAQGSSPLHF.

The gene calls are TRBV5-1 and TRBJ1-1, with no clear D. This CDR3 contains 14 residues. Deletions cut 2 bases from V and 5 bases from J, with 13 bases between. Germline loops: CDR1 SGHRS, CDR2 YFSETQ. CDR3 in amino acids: CASSLKPSGTEAFF. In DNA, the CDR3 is TGCGCCAGCAGCTTAAAGCCAAGCGGTACTGAAGCTTTCTTT.

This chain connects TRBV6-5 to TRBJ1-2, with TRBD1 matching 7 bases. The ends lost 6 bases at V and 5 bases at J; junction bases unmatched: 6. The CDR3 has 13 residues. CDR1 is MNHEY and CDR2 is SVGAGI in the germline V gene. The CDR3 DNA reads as TGTGCCAGCAGATCTCCGGGACAGTATGGCTACACCTTC. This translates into CASRSPGQYGYTF.

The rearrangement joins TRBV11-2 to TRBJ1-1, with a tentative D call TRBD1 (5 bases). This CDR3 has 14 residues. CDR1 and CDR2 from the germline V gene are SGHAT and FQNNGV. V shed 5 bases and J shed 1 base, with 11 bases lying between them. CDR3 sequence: CASSPIDRNTEAFF. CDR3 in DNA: TGTGCCAGCAGCCCAATTGACAGGAACACTGAAGCTTTCTTT.

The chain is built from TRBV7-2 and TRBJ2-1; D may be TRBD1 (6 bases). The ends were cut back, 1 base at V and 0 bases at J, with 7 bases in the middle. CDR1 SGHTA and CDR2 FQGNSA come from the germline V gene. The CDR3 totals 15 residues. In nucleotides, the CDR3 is TGTGCCAGCAGCTTAGTACAGGGCTCCTACAATGAGCAGTTCTTC. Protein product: CASSLVQGSYNEQFF.

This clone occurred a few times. CDR3 amino acids: CASKMTVLRDEQYF. CDR3 nucleotide sequence: TGTGCCAGCAAGATGACGGTGTTGAGGGACGAGCAGTACTTC. The rearrangement links TRBV6-5 to TRBJ2-7; D might be TRBD2 (5 bases). The germline V gene has CDR1 MNHEY and CDR2 SVGAGI. The V end lost 7 bases, the J end lost 5 bases, and 18 bases lay between the germline ends. The CDR3 has 14 residues.

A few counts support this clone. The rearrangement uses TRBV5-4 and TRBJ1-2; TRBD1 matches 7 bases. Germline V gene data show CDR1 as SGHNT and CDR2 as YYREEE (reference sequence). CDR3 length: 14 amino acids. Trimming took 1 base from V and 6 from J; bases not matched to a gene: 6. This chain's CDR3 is CASSLLAGGNGYTF. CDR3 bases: TGTGCCAGCAGCTTGCTGGCAGGGGGTAATGGCTACACCTTC.

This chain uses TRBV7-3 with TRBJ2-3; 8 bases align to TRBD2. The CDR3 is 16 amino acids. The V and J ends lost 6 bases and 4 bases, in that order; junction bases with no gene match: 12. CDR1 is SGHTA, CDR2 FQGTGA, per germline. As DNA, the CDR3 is TGTGCCAGCAGTTTAGGGGTAGCGGGGATGGCAGATACGCAGTATTTT. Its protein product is CASSLGVAGMADTQYF.

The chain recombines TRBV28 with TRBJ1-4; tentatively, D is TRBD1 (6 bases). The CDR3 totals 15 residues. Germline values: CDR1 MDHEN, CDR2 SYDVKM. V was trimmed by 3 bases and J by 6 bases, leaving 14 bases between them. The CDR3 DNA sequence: TGTGCCAGCAGTTTGAGTAGGGGGACGGATGAAAAACTGTTTTTT. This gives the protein CASSLSRGTDEKLFF.